The rows below give T cell receptor beta chains drawn from one sample of a study of blood T cell repertoires in COVID-19. TCRdb keeps only in-frame clones here, not all; method: immunoSEQ multiplex PCR. The sample includes around 190,000 clones, more than 75% seen only once; the top ten take 4.5% to 6.5%. Sequenced sample: PBMCs or T cells enriched from blood (not recorded which). These TCRs come from a man between 35 and 55 years old with acute COVID-19. Each CDR3 is given with its conserved first and last residue. D genes are given only for firm matches. A row's size may be missing; if present it is once, few, many or a size class.

>TRBD1|-|TRBV19|TRBJ1-6
CASSMGWTGNSPLHF
TGTGCCAGTAGTATGGGTTGGACAGGGAATTCACCCCTCCACTTT
>TRBD1|-|TRBV27|TRBJ1-5
CASRRGGQASSNQPQHF
TGTGCCAGCAGGAGAGGGGGACAGGCGTCTAGCAATCAGCCCCAGCATTTT
>-|-|TRBV7-8|TRBJ1-5
CASSLGGGYQPQHF
TGTGCCAGCAGCTTAGGGGGGGGGTATCAGCCCCAGCATTTT
>-|-|TRBV7-6|TRBJ2-2
CASSPTLDPGELFF
TGTGCCAGCAGCCCTACCCTAGACCCCGGGGAGCTGTTTTTT
>-|-|TRBV4-1|TRBJ2-3
CASSQELSTDTQYF
TGCGCCAGCAGCCAAGAACTCAGCACAGATACGCAGTATTTT
>-|-|TRBV28|TRBJ1-1
CASNTPGIRRAFF
TGTGCCAGCAACACCCCGGGGATTCGGCGAGCTTTCTTT
>-|-|TRBV6-2/TRBV6-3|TRBJ2-2
CASSYIETGELFF
TGTGCCAGCAGTTACATCGAGACCGGGGAGCTGTTTTTT
>TRBD1|-|TRBV3-1/TRBV3-2|TRBJ1-2
CASSQTGGAVAGYTF
TGTGCCAGCAGCCAAACAGGGGGCGCGGTGGCTGGCTACACCTTC
>-|-|TRBV6-5|TRBJ2-2
CASSHQTGELFF
TGTGCCAGCAGTCATCAGACCGGGGAGCTGTTTTTT
>TRBD1|-|TRBV5-1|TRBJ1-2
CASSSTPGQELYGYTF
TGCGCCAGCAGCTCCACGCCGGGACAGGAGCTCTATGGCTACACCTTC
>TRBD2|-|TRBV28|TRBJ2-2
CASRDGTSGSGELFF
TGTGCCAGCAGGGACGGGACTAGCGGGAGTGGGGAGCTGTTTTTT
>-|-|TRBV19|TRBJ1-5
CASSQLRGDKGHQPQHF
TGTGCCAGTAGTCAGCTCCGTGGGGACAAAGGGCATCAGCCCCAGCATTTT
>-|-|TRBV28|TRBJ2-3
CASSLFGTLTDTQYF
TGTGCCAGCAGTTTGTTCGGGACACTCACAGATACGCAGTATTTT
>TRBD1|-|TRBV18|TRBJ1-4
CASSPGTGHEKLFF
TGTGCCAGCTCACCCGGGACAGGGCATGAAAAACTGTTTTTT
>TRBD1|-|TRBV4-1|TRBJ1-2
CASSLGQGAVNYGYTF
TGCGCCAGCAGCCTCGGACAGGGGGCGGTGAACTATGGCTACACCTTC
>-|-|TRBV24-1|TRBJ1-5
CATSDAGVKPQHF
TGTGCCACCAGTGATGCAGGGGTGAAGCCCCAGCATTTT
>TRBD1|-|TRBV18|TRBJ1-1
CASSPPGGNTEAFF
TGTGCCAGCTCACCGCCAGGGGGTAACACTGAAGCTTTCTTT
>TRBD2|-|TRBV27|TRBJ2-2
CASSLEPGLAHTGELFF
TGTGCCAGCAGCTTAGAACCGGGACTAGCGCACACCGGGGAGCTGTTTTTT
>TRBD1|-|TRBV28|TRBJ1-2
CASSPQTGGGYGYTF
TGTGCCAGCAGTCCCCAGACAGGGGGCGGCTATGGCTACACCTTC
>-|-|TRBV28|TRBJ1-6
CASSFTGGNSPLHF
TGTGCCAGCAGTTTTACGGGAGGTAATTCACCCCTCCACTTT
>-|-|TRBV28|TRBJ2-7
CASSRTGYEQYF
TGTGCCAGCAGTCGCACAGGGTACGAGCAGTACTTC
>-|-|TRBV16|TRBJ1-1
CASSQDSGIETEAFF
TGTGCCAGCAGCCAAGACTCAGGGATTGAGACTGAAGCTTTCTTT
>-|-|TRBV6-6|TRBJ1-2
CASAQARGYTF
TGTGCCAGCGCCCAAGCGCGTGGCTACACCTTC
>-|-|TRBV30|TRBJ1-1
CAWSWNTEAFF
TGTGCCTGGAGCTGGAACACTGAAGCTTTCTTT
>TRBD2|-|TRBV11-2|TRBJ2-3
CASSRGLATDTQYF
TGTGCCAGCAGCCGTGGACTAGCGACGGATACGCAGTATTTT
>-|-|TRBV28|TRBJ1-2
CASSPPGAGGYTF
TGTGCCAGCAGCCCCCCAGGGGCTGGTGGCTACACCTTC
>TRBD2|-|TRBV30|TRBJ2-7
CAWSVTAGGQYF
TGTGCCTGGAGTGTAACCGCGGGGGGACAGTACTTC
>-|-|TRBV28|TRBJ2-3
CASWRGGSDTQYF
TGTGCCAGCTGGAGGGGGGGGTCAGATACGCAGTATTTT
>TRBD1|-|TRBV2|TRBJ2-1
CASTGQADNEQFF
TGTGCCAGCACGGGACAGGCAGACAATGAGCAGTTCTTC
>TRBD2|once|TRBV9|TRBJ2-1
CASSASGGSYNEQFF
TGTGCCAGCAGCGCAAGCGGGGGCTCCTACAATGAGCAGTTCTTC
>-|-|TRBV21-1|TRBJ1-5
CASSKGGQGYQPQHF
TGTGCCAGCAGCAAAGGCGGACAGGGTTATCAGCCCCAGCATTTT
>-|-|TRBV29-1|TRBJ2-7
CSVVSKSYEQYF
TGCAGCGTTGTGTCCAAGAGTTACGAGCAGTACTTC
>-|-|TRBV7-8|TRBJ2-5
CASSLATGQETQYF
TGTGCCAGCAGCTTAGCGACAGGTCAAGAGACCCAGTACTTC
>-|-|TRBV15|TRBJ2-1
CATAGSSSYNEQFF
TGTGCCACTGCCGGGTCGAGCTCCTACAATGAGCAGTTCTTC
>-|once|TRBV18|TRBJ1-2
CASWPGGLPNYGYTF
TGTGCCAGCTGGCCGGGGGGCCTCCCTAACTATGGCTACACCTTC
>-|-|TRBV30|TRBJ1-1
CAWRDSRTEAFF
TGTGCCTGGAGAGACAGTAGGACTGAAGCTTTCTTT
>-|-|TRBV5-4|TRBJ2-1
CASSPTSDTYNEQFF
TGTGCCAGCAGCCCTACTAGTGATACCTACAATGAGCAGTTCTTC
>TRBD2|once|TRBV5-1|TRBJ2-3
CASSLRLAGGTDTQYF
TGCGCCAGCAGCCTACGACTAGCGGGAGGGACAGATACGCAGTATTTT
>TRBD2|-|TRBV28|TRBJ2-4
CASRQTSDWNIQYF
TGTGCCAGCAGACAAACTAGCGATTGGAACATTCAGTACTTC
>-|-|TRBV5-5|TRBJ1-4
CASSLVGGGEKLFF
TGTGCCAGCAGCTTGGTGGGGGGAGGAGAAAAACTGTTTTTT
>-|-|TRBV7-3|TRBJ2-2
CASSYRQAGYTGELFF
TGTGCCAGCAGCTACCGGCAGGCGGGTTACACCGGGGAGCTGTTTTTT
>TRBD1|once|TRBV14|TRBJ2-5
CASSQEQYGQGGETQYF
TGTGCCAGCAGCCAAGAGCAGTACGGACAGGGGGGAGAGACCCAGTACTTC
>TRBD2|-|TRBV9|TRBJ2-7
CASSVASGLAPYEQYF
TGTGCCAGCAGCGTAGCCTCAGGACTAGCCCCCTACGAGCAGTACTTC
>TRBD1|-|TRBV6-2/TRBV6-3|TRBJ1-2
CASSRQGRGYTF
TGTGCCAGCAGCCGACAGGGCAGAGGCTACACCTTC
>-|-|TRBV6-2/TRBV6-3|TRBJ1-1
CASSYPPGGTNTEAFF
TGTGCCAGCAGTTACCCCCCCGGGGGTACAAACACTGAAGCTTTCTTT
>TRBD1|-|TRBV4-1|TRBJ1-4
CASSHSDRARGEKLFF
TGCGCCAGCAGCCATAGTGACAGGGCCCGGGGTGAAAAACTGTTTTTT
>TRBD1|-|TRBV28|TRBJ1-5
CASRGTGGNSRNQPQHF
TGTGCCAGCCGCGGGACAGGGGGCAATTCGAGGAATCAGCCCCAGCATTTT
>-|-|TRBV28|TRBJ2-7
CASSRALFEQYF
TGTGCCAGCAGCCGAGCTCTCTTCGAGCAGTACTTC
>-|-|TRBV21-1|TRBJ2-1
CASSILAGGPHNEQFF
TGTGCCAGCAGCATCCTAGCGGGAGGTCCCCACAATGAGCAGTTCTTC
>-|-|TRBV7-2|TRBJ1-1
CASSPLPGNTEAFF
TGTGCCAGCAGCCCACTGCCCGGGAACACTGAAGCTTTCTTT
>TRBD2|-|TRBV15|TRBJ2-1
CATSRAPGLGPYNEQFF
TGTGCCACCAGCAGAGCCCCCGGACTAGGCCCCTACAATGAGCAGTTCTTC
>-|once|TRBV7-9|TRBJ2-7
CASSDSGYEQYF
TGTGCCAGCAGCGATAGCGGTTACGAGCAGTACTTC
>-|-|TRBV7-2|TRBJ1-3
CASSSPAGLGNTIYF
TGTGCCAGCAGCTCCCCTGCAGGGCTAGGAAACACCATATATTTT
>TRBD2|-|TRBV11-3|TRBJ2-1
CASSSRTSGSNEQFF
TGTGCCAGCAGCTCCCGGACTAGCGGTTCCAATGAGCAGTTCTTC
>TRBD1|-|TRBV5-1|TRBJ2-5
CASSTGQGEETQYF
TGCGCCAGCAGCACCGGACAGGGAGAAGAGACCCAGTACTTC